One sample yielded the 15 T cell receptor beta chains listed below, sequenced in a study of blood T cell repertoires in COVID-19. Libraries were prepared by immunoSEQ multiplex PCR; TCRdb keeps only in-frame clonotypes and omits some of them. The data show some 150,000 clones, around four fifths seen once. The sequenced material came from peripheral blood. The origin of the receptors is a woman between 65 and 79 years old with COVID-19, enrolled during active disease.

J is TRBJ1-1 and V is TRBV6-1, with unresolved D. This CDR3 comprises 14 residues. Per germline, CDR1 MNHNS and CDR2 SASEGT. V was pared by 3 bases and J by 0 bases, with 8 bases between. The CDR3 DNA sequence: TGTGCCAGCAGTGAGACACTGTTGAACACTGAAGCTTTCTTT. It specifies CASSETLLNTEAFF.

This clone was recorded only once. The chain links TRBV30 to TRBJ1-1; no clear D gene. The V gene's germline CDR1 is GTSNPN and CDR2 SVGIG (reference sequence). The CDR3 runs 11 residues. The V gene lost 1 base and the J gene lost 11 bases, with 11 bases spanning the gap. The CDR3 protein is CAWSATRWAFF. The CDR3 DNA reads TGTGCCTGGAGTGCTACGCGTTGGGCTTTCTTT.

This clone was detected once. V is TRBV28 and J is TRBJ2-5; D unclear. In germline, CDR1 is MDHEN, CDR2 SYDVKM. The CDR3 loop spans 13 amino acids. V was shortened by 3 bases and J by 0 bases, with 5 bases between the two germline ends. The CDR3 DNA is TGTGCCAGCAGTTTTCTGTACCAAGAGACCCAGTACTTC. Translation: CASSFLYQETQYF.

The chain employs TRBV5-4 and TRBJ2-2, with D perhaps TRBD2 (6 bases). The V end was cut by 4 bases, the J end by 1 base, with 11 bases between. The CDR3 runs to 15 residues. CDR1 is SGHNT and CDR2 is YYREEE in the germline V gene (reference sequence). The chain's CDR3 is CASSPKEGNTGELFF. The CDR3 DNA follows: TGTGCCAGCAGCCCGAAGGAGGGGAACACCGGGGAGCTGTTTTTT.

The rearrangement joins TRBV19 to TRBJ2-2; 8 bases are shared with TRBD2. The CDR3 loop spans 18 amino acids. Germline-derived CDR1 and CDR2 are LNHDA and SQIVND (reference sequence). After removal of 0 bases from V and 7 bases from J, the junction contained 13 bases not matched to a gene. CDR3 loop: CASSIEGVFSGSVGELFF. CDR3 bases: TGTGCCAGTAGTATAGAAGGCGTATTCAGCGGGAGTGTCGGGGAGCTGTTTTTT.

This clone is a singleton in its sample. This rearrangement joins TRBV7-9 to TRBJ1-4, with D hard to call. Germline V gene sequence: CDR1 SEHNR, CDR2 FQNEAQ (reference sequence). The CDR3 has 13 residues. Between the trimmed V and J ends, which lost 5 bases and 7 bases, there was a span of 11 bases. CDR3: CASSAGQREKLFF. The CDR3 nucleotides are TGTGCCAGCAGCGCCGGCCAGCGTGAAAAACTGTTTTTT. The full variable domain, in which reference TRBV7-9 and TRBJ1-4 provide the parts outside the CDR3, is DTGVSQNPRHKITKRGQNVTFRCDPISEHNRLYWYRQTLGQGPEFLTYFQNEAQLEKSRLLSDRFSAERPKGSFSTLEIQRTEQGDSAMYLCASSAGQREKLFFGSGTQLSVL.

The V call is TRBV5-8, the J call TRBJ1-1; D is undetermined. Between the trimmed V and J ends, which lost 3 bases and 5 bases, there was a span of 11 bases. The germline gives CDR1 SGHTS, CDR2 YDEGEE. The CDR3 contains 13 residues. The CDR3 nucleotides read TGTGCCAGCAGCTGGGCCAAAATGACTGAAGCTTTCTTT. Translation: CASSWAKMTEAFF.

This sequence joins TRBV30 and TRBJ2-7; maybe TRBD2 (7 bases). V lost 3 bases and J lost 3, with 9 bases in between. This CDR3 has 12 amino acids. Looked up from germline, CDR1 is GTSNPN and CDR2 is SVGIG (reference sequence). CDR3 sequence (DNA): TGTGCCTGGAGAAGGGGGGGCTACGAGCAGTACTTC. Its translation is CAWRRGGYEQYF.

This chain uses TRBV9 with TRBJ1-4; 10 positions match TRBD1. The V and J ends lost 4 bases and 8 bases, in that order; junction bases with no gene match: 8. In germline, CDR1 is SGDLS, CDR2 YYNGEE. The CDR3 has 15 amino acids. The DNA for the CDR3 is TGTGCCAGCAGCTCGTCCGGGACAGGGGTAGAAAAACTGTTTTTT. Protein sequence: CASSSSGTGVEKLFF. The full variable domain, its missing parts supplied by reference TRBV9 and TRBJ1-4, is DSGVTQTPKHLITATGQRVTLRCSPRSGDLSVYWYQQSLDQGLQFLIQYYNGEERAKGNILERFSAQQFPDLHSELNLSSLELGDSALYFCASSSSGTGVEKLFFGSGTQLSVL.

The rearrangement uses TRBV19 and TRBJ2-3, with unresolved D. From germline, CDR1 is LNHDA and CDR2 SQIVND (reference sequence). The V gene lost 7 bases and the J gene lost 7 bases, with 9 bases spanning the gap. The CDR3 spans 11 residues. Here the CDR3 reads CASTSGYTQYF. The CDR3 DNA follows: TGTGCCAGTACCTCGGGTTATACGCAGTATTTT. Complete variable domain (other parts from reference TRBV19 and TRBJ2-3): DGGITQSPKYLFRKEGQNVTLSCEQNLNHDAMYWYRQDPGQGLRLIYYSQIVNDFQKGDIAEGYSVSREKKESFPLTVTSAQKNPTAFYLCASTSGYTQYFGPGTRLTVL.

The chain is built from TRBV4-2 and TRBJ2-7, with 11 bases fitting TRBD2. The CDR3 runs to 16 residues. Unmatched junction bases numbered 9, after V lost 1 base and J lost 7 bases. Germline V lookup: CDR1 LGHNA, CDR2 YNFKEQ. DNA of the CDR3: TGTGCCAGCAGCCAAGTCCCTAGCGGGAGGTCTGGTGAGCAGTACTTC. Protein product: CASSQVPSGRSGEQYF.

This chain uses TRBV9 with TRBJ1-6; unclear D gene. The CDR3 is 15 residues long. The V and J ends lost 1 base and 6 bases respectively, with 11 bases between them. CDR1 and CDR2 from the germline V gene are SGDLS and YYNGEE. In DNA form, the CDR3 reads TGTGCCAGCAGCGTAAAACCAGATGGTAATTCACCCCTCCACTTT. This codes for CASSVKPDGNSPLHF.

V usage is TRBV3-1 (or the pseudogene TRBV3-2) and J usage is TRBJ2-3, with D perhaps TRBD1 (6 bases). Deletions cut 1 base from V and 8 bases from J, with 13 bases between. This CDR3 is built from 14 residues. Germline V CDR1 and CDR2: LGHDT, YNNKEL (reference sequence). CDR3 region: CASSQGTAEGTQYF. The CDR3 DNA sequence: TGTGCCAGCAGCCAAGGGACAGCCGAGGGTACGCAGTATTTT.

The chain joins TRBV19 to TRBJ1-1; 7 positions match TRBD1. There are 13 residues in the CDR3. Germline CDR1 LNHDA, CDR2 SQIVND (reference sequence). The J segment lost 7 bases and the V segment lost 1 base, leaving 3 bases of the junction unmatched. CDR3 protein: CASSIVRDSEAFF. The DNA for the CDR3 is TGTGCCAGTAGTATAGTCCGGGACAGTGAAGCTTTCTTT. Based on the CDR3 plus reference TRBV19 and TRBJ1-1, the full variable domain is DGGITQSPKYLFRKEGQNVTLSCEQNLNHDAMYWYRQDPGQGLRLIYYSQIVNDFQKGDIAEGYSVSREKKESFPLTVTSAQKNPTAFYLCASSIVRDSEAFFGQGTRLTVV.

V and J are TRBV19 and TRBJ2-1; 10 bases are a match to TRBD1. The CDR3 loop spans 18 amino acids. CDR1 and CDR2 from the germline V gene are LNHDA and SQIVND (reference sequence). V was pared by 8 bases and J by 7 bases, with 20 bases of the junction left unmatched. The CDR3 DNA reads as TGTGCCAGTGCCCCTCCTTCCTTCGGGACAGGGGACCTTAATGAGCAGTTCTTC. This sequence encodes CASAPPSFGTGDLNEQFF.